These 17 T cell receptor beta chains share one sample of origin, sequenced in a study of T cell repertoires in cytomegalovirus infection. These receptors' antigens are unknown. MiXCR, run by TCRdb on the reads, gives a single entry per CDR3 protein. This sample carries about 68,000 distinct CDR3 sequences, 20% to 25% of them seen once, and the ten largest clones take under 85%. Sequenced: PBMCs, sequenced either directly or after in vitro stimulation (not recorded which). All receptors derive from a human donor in good health (CMV status not recorded). Some clones in this sample may be carry-over from other donors' samples.

This clonotype appeared a few times. This chain uses TRBV15 with TRBJ1-5; possibly TRBD1 for D (6 bases). Germline CDR1 and CDR2: LNHNV and YYDKDF (reference sequence). V was clipped by 4 bases and J by 2 bases, with 12 bases between them. The CDR3 contains 15 residues. CDR3 region: CATSTQGLGNQPQHF. The CDR3 nucleotides read TGTGCCACCAGCACTCAGGGGTTGGGCAATCAGCCCCAGCATTTT. The full variable domain, with the rest looked up from reference TRBV15 and TRBJ1-5, is DAMVIQNPRYQVTQFGKPVTLSCSQTLNHNVMYWYQQKSSQAPKLLFHYYDKDFNNEADTPDNFQSRRPNTSFCFLDIRSPGLGDTAMYLCATSTQGLGNQPQHFGDGTRLSIL.

This clonotype was observed a handful of times. V gene TRBV24-1 combines with J gene TRBJ2-3, with D possibly being TRBD1 or TRBD2 (5 bases each). Per the germline V gene, CDR1 is KGHDR and CDR2 is SFDVKD. The CDR3 spans 14 residues. Trimming stripped 2 bases from V and 4 bases from J, with 9 bases between. DNA of the CDR3: TGTGCCACCAGTGATTCTGGGGGTTCAGATACGCAGTATTTT. It specifies CATSDSGGSDTQYF.

The chain employs TRBV10-3 and TRBJ2-1; 9 bases align to TRBD2. The germline V gene has CDR1 ENHRY and CDR2 SYGVKD. V lost 3 bases to trimming and J lost 7 bases; unmatched junction nucleotides: 13. The length of the CDR3 is 17 residues. CDR3 DNA: TGTGCCATCAGTGATTTGACTAGCGGATCTAAGGGGAATGAGCAGTTCTTC. Its protein product is CAISDLTSGSKGNEQFF.

This clonotype came up many times. The chain recombines TRBV7-2 with TRBJ2-7; maybe TRBD2 (5 bases). Germline V gene sequence: CDR1 SGHTA, CDR2 FQGNSA. CDR3 length: 15 residues. The germline V and J ends were trimmed by 5 bases and 4 bases, with 18 bases remaining between them. CDR3 residues: CASSAGLSRAYEQYF. DNA for the CDR3: TGTGCCAGCAGCGCCGGACTTTCCCGTGCGTACGAGCAGTACTTC. The variable domain in full, with the rest retrieved from reference TRBV7-2 and TRBJ2-7, is GAGVSQSPSNKVTEKGKDVELRCDPISGHTALYWYRQSLGQGLEFLIYFQGNSAPDKSGLPSDRFSAERTGGSVSTLTIQRTQQEDSAVYLCASSAGLSRAYEQYFGPGTRLTVT.

Only a few counts were recorded for this clonotype. The chain combines TRBV6-2 or TRBV6-3 with TRBJ2-7; D is undetermined. The CDR3 sequence is 14 residues long. Germline-derived CDR1 and CDR2 are MNHEY and SVGEGT. V lost 5 bases and J lost 2, with 13 bases in between. CDR3 nucleotide sequence: TGTGCCAGCAGTCCAGGCCAGCGAGCCTACGAGCAGTACTTC. Its translation: CASSPGQRAYEQYF.

This clonotype was counted between two and nine times. An end of the junction does not agree with germline; a read error may underlie this. The V gene is TRBV7-8, the J gene TRBJ2-3; 7 bases map to TRBD1. Germline assignment: CDR1 SGHVS and CDR2 FQNEAQ. CDR3 length: 14 residues. The CDR3 sequence is CASSPRDSRDTQYF. The CDR3 DNA is TGTGCCAGCAGCCCGAGGGACAGCAGAGATACGCAGTATTTT. The variable domain in full, with the rest retrieved from reference TRBV7-8 and TRBJ2-3, is GAGVSQSPRYKVAKRGQDVALRCDPISGHVSLFWYQQALGQGPEFLTYFQNEAQLDKSGLPSDRFFAERPEGSVSTLKIQRTQQEDSAVYLCASSPRDSRDTQYFGPGTRLTVL.

This clonotype was observed at least ten times. The chain carries TRBV7-2 and TRBJ1-5; tentatively, D is TRBD1 (6 bases). This CDR3 contains 17 residues. CDR1 is SGHTA and CDR2 is FQGNSA in the germline V gene. Trimming removed 5 bases at V and 1 base at J, with 18 bases between. The CDR3 DNA reads as TGTGCCAGCAGCCCACCCGGGGGGGCGAGAAGCAATCAGCCCCAGCATTTT. The encoded protein is CASSPPGGARSNQPQHF. Using reference TRBV7-2 and TRBJ1-5 for the parts outside the CDR3, the full variable domain is GAGVSQSPSNKVTEKGKDVELRCDPISGHTALYWYRQSLGQGLEFLIYFQGNSAPDKSGLPSDRFSAERTGGSVSTLTIQRTQQEDSAVYLCASSPPGGARSNQPQHFGDGTRLSIL.

This clonotype was picked up many times. CDR3: CASSSTSGKGYNEQFF. Written as DNA, the CDR3 is TGTGCCAGCAGTTCCACTAGCGGGAAGGGCTACAATGAGCAGTTCTTC. This chain connects TRBV12-3 or TRBV12-4 to TRBJ2-1; TRBD2 matches 10 bases. The CDR3 covers 16 residues. Trimming at V came to 4 bases and at J to 3 bases, leaving 6 bases not matched to a gene.

This CDR3 is CASSQDLSPLNEKLFF. CDR3 coding DNA: TGCGCCAGCAGCCAAGATCTCAGCCCCCTTAATGAAAAACTGTTTTTT. J is TRBJ1-4 and V is TRBV4-3; D uncertain. With 0 bases removed from V and 4 bases from J, the gap between germline ends came to 12 bases. From germline, CDR1 is LGHNA and CDR2 YSLEER. This CDR3 spans 16 amino acids.

The V call is TRBV27, the J call TRBJ1-6; D uncertain. CDR1 MNHEY and CDR2 SMNVEV come from the germline V gene (reference sequence). Trimming removed 6 bases at V and 7 bases at J, with 10 bases between. CDR3 length equals 13 residues. CDR3 sequence reads: CASRASHNSPLHF. The CDR3 coding sequence is TGTGCCAGCAGGGCAAGTCACAATTCACCCCTCCACTTT.

This clonotype was picked up a small number of times. The chain couples TRBV7-2 to TRBJ2-7; D is perhaps TRBD1 or TRBD2 (5 bases each). The CDR3 has 13 amino acids. CDR1 and CDR2 (germline): SGHTA, FQGNSA. Trimming removed 3 bases at V and 6 bases at J, with 12 bases between. CDR3 nucleotides: TGTGCCAGCAGCTTGGGACCTGCTAGCGAGCAGTACGTC. This sequence encodes CASSLGPASEQYV.

The chain recombines TRBV20-1 with TRBJ2-3; D unclear. V dropped 3 bases and J dropped 2 bases, with 12 bases sitting between them. The CDR3 spans 14 residues. The germline V gene has CDR1 DFQATT and CDR2 SNEGSKA (reference sequence). The CDR3 loop is CSASPDLITDTQYF. In DNA, the CDR3 is TGCAGTGCTAGCCCCGACCTAATCACAGATACGCAGTATTTT.

Comments on this clonotype: Likely a read error: the CDR3 ends without its conserved phenylalanine or tryptophan. The V and J genes are TRBV7-4 and TRBJ2-1; TRBD2 aligns across 9 bases. CDR1 and CDR2 (germline): SGHVT, SQSDAQ. V shed 5 bases and J 12 bases; nucleotides not matched to a gene: 17. This CDR3 spans 16 amino acids. In DNA, the CDR3 is TGTGCCAGCAGCCTAATCGGACTAGCGAACTACTATGTGCAGTTCTGC. Translating it yields CASSLIGLANYYVQFC.

In its sample, this clonotype was seen many times. The chain couples TRBV28 to TRBJ2-2; 7 nucleotides align to TRBD1. The CDR3 is 13 amino acids. Germline CDR1 MDHEN, CDR2 SYDVKM. V shed 10 bases, J shed 0 bases, and the junction held 2 bases outside the gene matches. The CDR3 loop reads CATQGANTGELFF. CDR3 coding DNA: TGTGCCACCCAGGGGGCGAACACCGGGGAGCTGTTTTTT.

The genes are TRBV20-1 and TRBJ1-2; 9 nucleotides match TRBD1. There are 12 residues in the CDR3. CDR1 is DFQATT, CDR2 SNEGSKA, per germline (reference sequence). The junction had 3 bases not matched to a gene; V was cut back by 5 bases and J by 5 bases. CDR3 bases: TGCAGTGCTGGGACAGGGCCATATGGCTACACCTTC. It specifies CSAGTGPYGYTF.

This clonotype has just a few counts. V is TRBV5-6 and J is TRBJ2-1; 13 nucleotides line up with TRBD2. The V segment lost 3 bases and the J segment 7 bases; nucleotides outside the gene matches: 7. This CDR3 has 16 residues. The germline gives CDR1 SGHDT, CDR2 YYEEEE. Here the CDR3 reads CASSSGLAGEINEQFF. CDR3 DNA sequence: TGTGCCAGCAGCTCAGGACTAGCGGGAGAGATTAATGAGCAGTTCTTC.

The J gene is TRBJ2-3, the V gene TRBV6-1; unclear D gene. Germline V CDR1 and CDR2: MNHNS, SASEGT. The CDR3 consists of 15 residues. V lost 5 bases and J 0 bases, leaving 12 bases between the germline ends. CDR3 coding DNA: TGTGCCAGCAGTCTGAGCGCCCCTAGCACAGATACGCAGTATTTT. Encoded protein: CASSLSAPSTDTQYF.